One sample yielded the 29 T cell receptor beta chains listed below, sequenced in a study of T-cell reconstitution after alpha-beta-depleted transplantation in children. Unique molecular identifiers were used in preparing the TCRbeta library. TCRdb called the PCR reads again in MiXCR, with one record for every CDR3 protein. The table has approximately 1,000,000 distinct CDR3 sequences, about 26% seen once. Here the sequenced sample was PBMCs, mostly from graft donor cells, taken 360 days after TCRalphabeta/CD19-depleted stem cell transplant. All receptors come from a boy younger than two who had a stem cell transplant for SCID, so the T cells may come from the graft donor.

The chain combines TRBV10-3 with TRBJ2-3; possibly TRBD1 for D (5 bases). This CDR3 has 14 amino acids. CDR1 is ENHRY, CDR2 SYGVKD, per germline. V lost 2 bases to trimming and J lost 7 bases, with 13 bases between them. CDR3 in amino acids: CAISEVLTVHTQYF. CDR3 DNA: TGTGCCATCAGTGAGGTGTTGACAGTCCATACGCAGTATTTT.

This sequence joins TRBV5-1 and TRBJ2-5, with 8 bases lining up with TRBD1. The CDR3 runs 15 residues. After removal of 3 bases from V and 5 bases from J, the junction contained 9 bases not matched to a gene. CDR1 and CDR2 (germline): SGHRS, YFSETQ. DNA for the CDR3: TGCGCCAGCAGCTACAAACTGACAGGGGAGGAGACCCAGTACTTC. Amino acid sequence: CASSYKLTGEETQYF.

This rearrangement joins TRBV7-2 to TRBJ1-5; 9 positions agree with TRBD1. V shed 5 bases, J shed 9 bases, and the junction held 11 bases outside the gene matches. Per germline, CDR1 SGHTA and CDR2 FQGNSA. The CDR3 contains 15 residues. The CDR3 nucleotides read TGTGCCAGCAGCGAACAGGGGGCACCATTAAGGCCCCAGCATTTT. Protein product: CASSEQGAPLRPQHF.

The genes are TRBV28 and TRBJ1-2, with 7 bases identical to TRBD1. Germline-derived CDR1 and CDR2 are MDHEN and SYDVKM. With 3 bases clipped from V and 0 bases from J, the junction kept 13 bases outside the gene matches. This CDR3 is 18 amino acids long. CDR3 in amino acids: CASSFRGIGDRANYGYTF. The CDR3 DNA is TGTGCCAGCAGTTTCCGGGGCATAGGTGACAGGGCTAACTATGGCTACACCTTC.

This clonotype was seen more than once but under ten times. CDR3 DNA: TGTGCCATCGCCCCTTTTGCGGCGACCCAAGAGACCCAGTACTTC. It yields the protein CAIAPFAATQETQYF. This chain joins TRBV10-3 and TRBJ2-5; D not certain. V was clipped by 8 bases and J by 1 base, with 17 bases between them. The CDR3 has 15 residues. Germline CDR1 is ENHRY and CDR2 is SYGVKD.

This clonotype occurred many times. The J gene is TRBJ2-3, the V gene TRBV10-3; tentatively, D is TRBD1 or TRBD2 (5 bases each). CDR3 length: 15 residues. V was trimmed by 5 bases and J by 3 bases, leaving 15 bases between them. Germline V gene data show CDR1 as ENHRY and CDR2 as SYGVKD. CDR3 protein: CAISSPGRETDTQYF. The CDR3 DNA reads TGTGCCATCAGTTCGCCCGGCAGGGAGACAGATACGCAGTATTTT.

CDR3 DNA sequence: TGTGCCAGCAGGTGGGGTACAAGCACAGATACGCAGTATTTT. It is translated as CASRWGTSTDTQYF. The chain carries TRBV12-3 or TRBV12-4 and TRBJ2-3; D ambiguous. Trimming left V 6 bases short and J 0 bases short, with 10 bases between. This CDR3 has 14 amino acids.

The chain couples TRBV29-1 to TRBJ1-3, with 9 bases that match TRBD1. The CDR3 runs 14 residues. The V and J ends lost 8 bases and 8 bases, in that order; junction bases with no gene match: 13. Germline V CDR1 and CDR2: SQVTM, ANQGSEA. CDR3 bases: TGCAGCTTCAAGACAGGGGGAATATCAGACACCATATATTTT. This codes for CSFKTGGISDTIYF.

The rearrangement links TRBV18 to TRBJ2-6; D may correspond to TRBD1 or TRBD2 (5 bases each). The V gene's germline CDR1 is KGHSH and CDR2 LQKENI. The CDR3 totals 17 residues. V lost 6 bases and J lost 4, with 19 bases in between. The CDR3, as DNA: TGTGCCAGCTCTCCCTGGGACCCCCATCCAGGGGCCAACGTCCTGACTTTC. It specifies CASSPWDPHPGANVLTF.

This clonotype was counted a few times. The chain employs TRBV24-1 and TRBJ2-6, with 8 nucleotides matching TRBD1. With 4 bases clipped from V and 9 bases from J, the junction kept 16 bases outside the gene matches. The CDR3 consists of 18 residues. Per the germline V gene, CDR1 is KGHDR and CDR2 is SFDVKD. This CDR3 reads CATSEGQGTLGYGNVLTF. The CDR3 DNA reads TGTGCCACCAGTGAAGGACAGGGTACTCTTGGATACGGCAACGTCCTGACTTTC.

The chain recombines TRBV15 with TRBJ2-2; the match to TRBD1 covers 7 bases. With V trimmed by 0 bases and J by 2 bases, 21 bases remained unmatched. The CDR3 consists of 22 residues. CDR1 is LNHNV, CDR2 YYDKDF, per germline (reference sequence). CDR3 DNA: TGTGCCACCAGCAGAGATCCCCGGATCAGACAGGGAAAATCCCTAAACACCGGGGAGCTGTTTTTT. Translated: CATSRDPRIRQGKSLNTGELFF.

The J gene is TRBJ1-2, the V gene TRBV6-5; D uncertain. The CDR3 covers 14 residues. V was cut by 2 bases and J by 0 bases, with 7 bases left in between. Germline CDR1 is MNHEY and CDR2 is SVGAGI. The CDR3 region has the DNA TGTGCCAGCAGTTACGACACAACTAACTATGGCTACACCTTC. Translation gives CASSYDTTNYGYTF.

The rearrangement joins TRBV7-3 to TRBJ2-3; TRBD2 matches at 8 bases. Per germline, CDR1 SGHTA and CDR2 FQGTGA. Trimming at V came to 5 bases and at J to 6 bases, leaving 10 bases not matched to a gene. This CDR3 has 15 amino acids. The chain's CDR3 is CASSRTGGPGDTQYF. CDR3 DNA sequence: TGTGCCAGCAGCCGCACGGGGGGGCCGGGTGATACGCAGTATTTT.

This clonotype was found a few times. The rearrangement uses TRBV3-1 and TRBJ2-7, with 13 bases matching TRBD2. The CDR3 runs to 17 residues. CDR1 and CDR2 (germline): LGHDT, YNNKEL (reference sequence). V shed 4 bases, J shed 8 bases, and the junction held 14 bases outside the gene matches. The CDR3 DNA is TGTGCCAGCAGCCGTACCTACCTGAGGACTAGCGGGGGCCAGCAGTACTTC. It is translated as CASSRTYLRTSGGQQYF.

J is TRBJ2-2 and V is TRBV29-1; D is undetermined. V lost 5 bases, J lost 4 bases, and 5 bases lay in between. Germline V gene sequence: CDR1 SQVTM, CDR2 ANQGSEA. This CDR3 region has 11 residues. CDR3 residues: CSVKLTGELFF. Written as DNA, the CDR3 is TGCAGCGTTAAGCTCACCGGGGAGCTGTTTTTT.

The V call is TRBV29-1, the J call TRBJ2-1; possible D gene TRBD1, 6 bases. Trimming took off 4 bases at V and 8 bases at J, with 21 bases between the two ends. Per germline, CDR1 SQVTM and CDR2 ANQGSEA. This CDR3 contains 15 residues. The CDR3, as DNA: TGCAGCGTTGCCGGCCTAGAAACAGGGCCTTATGAGCAGTTCTTC. Protein: CSVAGLETGPYEQFF.

This clonotype appeared a few times. V gene TRBV6-6 combines with J gene TRBJ1-1; D ambiguous. The CDR3 loop spans 12 amino acids. Between the trimmed V and J ends, which lost 6 bases and 6 bases, there was a span of 11 bases. CDR1 is MNHNY and CDR2 is SVGAGI in the germline V gene (reference sequence). The CDR3 spells CASSPRWSEAFF. The DNA of the CDR3 is TGTGCCAGCAGCCCCAGGTGGTCTGAAGCTTTCTTT.

This clonotype has a handful of counts. The genes are TRBV6-5 and TRBJ2-1; D is tentatively TRBD1 or TRBD2 (5 bases each). This CDR3 is 16 amino acids long. From germline, CDR1 is MNHEY and CDR2 SVGAGI. Trimming cost V 0 bases and J 8 bases, with 17 bases left between them. In DNA form, the CDR3 reads TGTGCCAGCAGTTACTCGTCAGGGAGCTTTCACGATGAGCAGTTCTTC. This sequence encodes CASSYSSGSFHDEQFF.

J is TRBJ1-5 and V is TRBV20-1; 9 nucleotides line up with TRBD1. V lost 1 base and J lost 1; bases outside the gene matches: 20. The CDR3 runs to 21 residues. Germline CDR1 DFQATT, CDR2 SNEGSKA (reference sequence). The CDR3 reads CSARAGGSAGQGQGSNQPQHF. For the CDR3, the DNA is TGCAGTGCTAGAGCCGGTGGGTCGGCGGGACAGGGCCAAGGGAGCAATCAGCCCCAGCATTTT.

The table lists this clonotype with a few counts. The gene calls are TRBV5-1 and TRBJ2-1; D is possibly TRBD1 (5 bases). The CDR3 runs to 16 residues. The germline V gene encodes CDR1 SGHRS and CDR2 YFSETQ. The V end lost 8 bases, the J end lost 1 base, and 19 bases lay between the germline ends. The CDR3 spells CASTTQGARSYNEQFF. For the CDR3, the DNA is TGCGCCAGTACCACTCAAGGGGCCCGGTCCTACAATGAGCAGTTCTTC.

The chain combines TRBV6-2 or TRBV6-3 with TRBJ2-5; tentatively, D is TRBD2 (6 bases). The CDR3 has 15 amino acids. With 6 bases removed from V and 2 bases from J, the gap between germline ends came to 16 bases. In germline, CDR1 is MNHEY, CDR2 SVGEGT. Here the CDR3 DNA reads TGTGCCAGCAGAGGGAATAGCGGCCGACAAGAGACCCAGTACTTC. Its translation is CASRGNSGRQETQYF.

This chain uses TRBV30 with TRBJ2-7; 10 bases match TRBD2. The V segment lost 0 bases and the J segment 6 bases; nucleotides outside the gene matches: 5. The CDR3 extends over 14 amino acids. Germline CDR1 GTSNPN, CDR2 SVGIG (reference sequence). Written as DNA, the CDR3 is TGTGCCTGGAGTGTCTTCCTAGCGGGGGTCGAGCAGTACTTC. The encoded protein is CAWSVFLAGVEQYF.

The rearrangement joins TRBV7-2 to TRBJ2-1; TRBD1 is a possible D gene (5 bases). V lost 5 bases and J lost 5, with 13 bases in between. The length of the CDR3 is 14 residues. The germline gives CDR1 SGHTA, CDR2 FQGNSA. CDR3 amino acids: CASSPRTRDNEQFF. The CDR3 region has the DNA TGTGCCAGCAGCCCAAGGACACGAGACAATGAGCAGTTCTTC.

The chain links TRBV29-1 to TRBJ2-3; TRBD1 matches at 9 bases. CDR3 length equals 16 residues. The V gene's germline CDR1 is SQVTM and CDR2 ANQGSEA. J lost 3 bases, V lost 5 bases, and 12 bases had no gene match. CDR3: CSVLFHRGQGTDTQYF. In DNA form, the CDR3 reads TGCAGCGTTCTTTTCCACAGGGGGCAGGGAACAGATACGCAGTATTTT.

At least ten counts were recorded for this clonotype. The junction departs from the called germline gene at one end, perhaps through a read error. The chain combines TRBV19 with TRBJ1-1; unclear D gene. Looked up from germline, CDR1 is LNHDA and CDR2 is SQIVND (reference sequence). The CDR3 runs 13 residues. The CDR3 DNA sequence: TGTGCCAGCAGTACGACGGGGAACACTGAAGCTTTCTTT. Its translation is CASSTTGNTEAFF.

The chain has TRBV19 and TRBJ2-5; weak D call: TRBD1 (5 bases). V was pared by 3 bases and J by 7 bases, with 12 bases between. In germline, CDR1 is LNHDA, CDR2 SQIVND (reference sequence). There are 13 residues in the CDR3. The CDR3 nucleotides are TGTGCCAGTAGTATGACAGATTCCAGGACCCAGTACTTC. Protein: CASSMTDSRTQYF.

This clonotype was seen a few times. The V gene is TRBV2, the J gene TRBJ2-1; D is perhaps TRBD2 (5 bases). V was shortened by 7 bases and J by 5 bases, with 15 bases between the two germline ends. The germline gives CDR1 SNHLY, CDR2 FYNNEI. The CDR3 runs to 14 residues. CDR3 residues: CASNRVGLHNEQFF. The CDR3 nucleotides read TGTGCCAGCAATCGAGTAGGACTTCACAATGAGCAGTTCTTC.

DNA of the CDR3: TGTGCCATCAGTGGTCAGGGCCTCCATGGCTACACCTTC. This translates into CAISGQGLHGYTF. The chain has TRBV10-3 and TRBJ1-2; weak D call: TRBD1 (5 bases). This CDR3 contains 13 residues. In germline, CDR1 is ENHRY, CDR2 SYGVKD. Trimming shortened V by 4 bases and J by 6 bases, and 12 bases separated the two germline ends.

The chain carries TRBV20-1 and TRBJ2-3, with a tentative D call TRBD1 (6 bases). Germline V gives CDR1 DFQATT, CDR2 SNEGSKA (reference sequence). This CDR3 has 13 amino acids. Trimming pared 6 bases from V and 6 bases from J, leaving 16 bases between. As DNA, the CDR3 is TGCAGTGCCAGGGAGCAGGGGATGGATACGCAGTATTTT. Protein sequence: CSAREQGMDTQYF.